A single sample gave rise to the 6 T cell receptor beta chains below, sequenced in a study of blood T cells in healthy people across ages. For the second PCR, which ran for about 7 to 12 cycles, a sample-barcoded 5' primer and a J-beta primer mix were used. TCRdb reprocessed the 5' RACE reads with MiXCR, giving one entry per CDR3 protein. The profile shows around 1,700,000 distinct CDR3 sequences, roughly 30% of them singletons. The specimen was blood. These receptors originate from a woman aged 30 to 39 in good health.

This clonotype was counted only a few times. This sequence joins TRBV2 and TRBJ2-3, with D possibly being TRBD1 or TRBD2 (5 bases each). The CDR3 has 15 amino acids. In germline, CDR1 is SNHLY, CDR2 FYNNEI. The ends were cut back, 5 bases at V and 7 bases at J, with 19 bases in the middle. CDR3 nucleotide sequence: TGTGCCAGCAGTACGGCGAGGGGTCTGAGGAATACGCAGTATTTT. Translation: CASSTARGLRNTQYF.

The V and J genes are TRBV7-9 and TRBJ1-6, with D uncertain. The ends were cut back, 3 bases at V and 9 bases at J, with 9 bases in the middle. This CDR3 is built from 13 residues. The germline V gene has CDR1 SEHNR and CDR2 FQNEAQ (reference sequence). This CDR3 reads CASSLREVSPLHF. The CDR3 DNA reads as TGTGCCAGCAGCTTGCGGGAGGTTTCACCCCTCCACTTT.

Worth noting for this clonotype: The junction shows a germline mismatch at one end, possibly a read error. V gene TRBV29-1 combines with J gene TRBJ1-1; tentative D call: TRBD1 (5 bases). This CDR3 is 11 amino acids long. Germline V gene data show CDR1 as SQVTM and CDR2 as ANQGSEA. CDR3 bases: TGCGGCGTTAGGGGGAACACTGAAGCTTTCTTT. Translated: CGVRGNTEAFF.

The CDR3 spells CASSQGFHGDQSRGIQYF. CDR3 in DNA: TGCGCCAGCAGCCAAGGATTTCACGGAGATCAGTCCCGAGGGATTCAGTACTTC. The rearrangement uses TRBV4-3 and TRBJ2-4; maybe TRBD2 (5 bases). The CDR3 extends over 18 amino acids. Between the trimmed V and J ends, which lost 1 base and 10 bases, there was a span of 26 bases. CDR1 LGHNA and CDR2 YSLEER come from the germline V gene.

There are many counts of this clonotype. The chain employs TRBV2 and TRBJ2-6; TRBD1 or TRBD2 may be the D gene (6 bases each). The V gene lost 8 bases and the J gene lost 2 bases, with 10 bases spanning the gap. This CDR3 has 14 amino acids. CDR1 and CDR2 (germline): SNHLY, FYNNEI. This CDR3 is CASLGGPGANVLTF. In DNA form, the CDR3 reads TGTGCCAGCCTGGGGGGCCCTGGGGCCAACGTCCTGACTTTC.

This clonotype was detected many times. The rearrangement links TRBV10-3 to TRBJ2-5; D remains unclear. Between the trimmed V and J ends, which lost 11 bases and 5 bases, there was a span of 3 bases. Germline values: CDR1 ENHRY, CDR2 SYGVKD. The CDR3 runs 8 residues. The CDR3 DNA follows: TGTGCCCGGGAGACCCAGTACTTC. As protein: CARETQYF.